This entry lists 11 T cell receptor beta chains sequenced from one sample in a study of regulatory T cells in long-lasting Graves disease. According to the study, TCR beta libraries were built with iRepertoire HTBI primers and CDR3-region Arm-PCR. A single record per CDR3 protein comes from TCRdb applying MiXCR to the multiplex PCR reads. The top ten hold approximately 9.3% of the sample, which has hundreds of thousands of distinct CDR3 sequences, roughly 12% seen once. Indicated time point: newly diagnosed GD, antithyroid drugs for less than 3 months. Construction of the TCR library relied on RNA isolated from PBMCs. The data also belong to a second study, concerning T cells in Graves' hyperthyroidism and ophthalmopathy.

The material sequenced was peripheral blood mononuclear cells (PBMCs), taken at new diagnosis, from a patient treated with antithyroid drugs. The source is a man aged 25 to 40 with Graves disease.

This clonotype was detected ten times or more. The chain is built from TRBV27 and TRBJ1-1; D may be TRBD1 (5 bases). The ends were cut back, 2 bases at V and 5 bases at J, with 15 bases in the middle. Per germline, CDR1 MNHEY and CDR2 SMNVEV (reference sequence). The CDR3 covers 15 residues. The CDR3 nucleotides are TGTGCCAGCAGTTTAGTCGGCCGCGGGGCGACTGAAGCTTTCTTT. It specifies CASSLVGRGATEAFF.

This CDR3 is CASSLTYNSPLHF. CDR3 in DNA: TGTGCCAGTAGTTTGACTTATAATTCACCCCTCCACTTT. The J gene is TRBJ1-6, the V gene TRBV19; D not resolved. V was clipped by 5 bases and J by 4 bases, with 6 bases between them. The CDR3 has 13 residues. Germline V gene lookup returns CDR1 LNHDA and CDR2 SQIVND (reference sequence).

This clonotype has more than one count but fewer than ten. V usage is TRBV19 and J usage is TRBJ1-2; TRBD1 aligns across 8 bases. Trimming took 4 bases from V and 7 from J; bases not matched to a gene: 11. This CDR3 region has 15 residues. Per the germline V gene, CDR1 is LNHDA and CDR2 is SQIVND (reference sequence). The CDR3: CASSTYSQGAFGYTF. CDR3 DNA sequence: TGTGCCAGTAGTACCTATTCCCAGGGGGCTTTTGGCTACACCTTC. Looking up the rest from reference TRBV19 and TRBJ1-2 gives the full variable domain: DGGITQSPKYLFRKEGQNVTLSCEQNLNHDAMYWYRQDPGQGLRLIYYSQIVNDFQKGDIAEGYSVSREKKESFPLTVTSAQKNPTAFYLCASSTYSQGAFGYTFGSGTRLTVV.

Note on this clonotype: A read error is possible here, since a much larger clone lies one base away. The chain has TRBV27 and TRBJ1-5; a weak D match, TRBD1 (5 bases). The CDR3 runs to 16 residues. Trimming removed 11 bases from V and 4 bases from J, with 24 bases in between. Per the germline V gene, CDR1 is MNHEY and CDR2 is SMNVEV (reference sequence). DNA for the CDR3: TGTGCCGGCCGAGAAGGGACCGCAGGAGGGAATCAGCCCCAGCATTTT. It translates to CAGREGTAGGNQPQHF.

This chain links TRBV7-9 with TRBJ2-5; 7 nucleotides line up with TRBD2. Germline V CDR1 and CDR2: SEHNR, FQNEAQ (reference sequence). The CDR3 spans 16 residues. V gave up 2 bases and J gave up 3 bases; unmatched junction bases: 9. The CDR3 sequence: CASSLSRRLAKETQYF. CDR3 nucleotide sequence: TGTGCCAGCAGCTTATCTCGGAGACTAGCAAAAGAGACCCAGTACTTC.

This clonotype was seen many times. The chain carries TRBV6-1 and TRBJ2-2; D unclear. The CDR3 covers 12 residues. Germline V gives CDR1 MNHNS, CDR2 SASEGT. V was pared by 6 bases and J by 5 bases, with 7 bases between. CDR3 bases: TGTGCCAGCAGGCTTCGGACCGGGGAGCTGTTTTTT. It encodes CASRLRTGELFF.

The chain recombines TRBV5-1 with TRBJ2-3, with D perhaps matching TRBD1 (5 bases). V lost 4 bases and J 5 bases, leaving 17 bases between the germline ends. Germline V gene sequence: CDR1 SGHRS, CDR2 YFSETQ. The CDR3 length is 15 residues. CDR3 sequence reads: CASSPRDSQRDTQYF. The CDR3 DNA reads TGCGCCAGCAGCCCCCGAGACAGTCAACGAGATACGCAGTATTTT.

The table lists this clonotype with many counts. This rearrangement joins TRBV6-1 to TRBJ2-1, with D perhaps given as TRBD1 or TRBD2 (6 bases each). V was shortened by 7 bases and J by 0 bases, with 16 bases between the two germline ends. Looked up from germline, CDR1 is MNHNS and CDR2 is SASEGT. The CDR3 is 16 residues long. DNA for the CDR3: TGTGCCAGCACCGAGTGGGGGGCCAGCTCCTACAATGAGCAGTTCTTC. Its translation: CASTEWGASSYNEQFF.

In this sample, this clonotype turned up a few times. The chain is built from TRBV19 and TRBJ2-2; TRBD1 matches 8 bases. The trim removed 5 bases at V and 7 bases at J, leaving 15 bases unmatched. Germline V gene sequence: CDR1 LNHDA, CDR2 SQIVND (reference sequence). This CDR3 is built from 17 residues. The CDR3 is CASSPETGAHPSGELFF. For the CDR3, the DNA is TGTGCCAGTAGTCCCGAGACAGGGGCTCACCCCAGCGGGGAGCTGTTTTTT.

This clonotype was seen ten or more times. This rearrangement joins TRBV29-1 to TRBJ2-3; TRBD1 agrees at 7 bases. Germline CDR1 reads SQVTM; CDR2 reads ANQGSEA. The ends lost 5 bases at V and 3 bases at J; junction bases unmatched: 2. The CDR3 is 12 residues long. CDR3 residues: CSVQGQTDTQYF. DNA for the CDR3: TGCAGCGTTCAGGGACAGACAGATACGCAGTATTTT.

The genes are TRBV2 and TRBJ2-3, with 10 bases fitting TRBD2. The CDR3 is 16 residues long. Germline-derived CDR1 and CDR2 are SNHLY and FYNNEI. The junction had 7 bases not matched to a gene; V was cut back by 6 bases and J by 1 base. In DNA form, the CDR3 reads TGTGCCAGCAGGAATGGACTAGCGGACCGCACAGATACGCAGTATTTT. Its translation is CASRNGLADRTDTQYF.